These 25 T cell receptor beta chains were sequenced from one sample in a study of blood T cell repertoires in COVID-19. The assay was immunoSEQ multiplex PCR, and TCRdb's table has in-frame clones only and misses some. The sample has 200,000 to 250,000 clones, 70% to 90% seen once; the top ten hold 5% to 6.5%. Source material: peripheral blood. The source is a man aged 50 to 59 with COVID-19, enrolled during active disease.

This chain uses TRBV5-1 with TRBJ1-1; D gene unclear. V dropped 3 bases and J dropped 3 bases, with 15 bases sitting between them. Germline V gene sequence: CDR1 SGHRS, CDR2 YFSETQ. This CDR3 has 15 amino acids. The CDR3 region has the DNA TGCGCCAGCAGCTCCAAACCCCAGGCTGACACTGAAGCTTTCTTT. Its protein is CASSSKPQADTEAFF.

The CDR3 sequence is CASSSDRISTDTQYF. The CDR3 coding sequence is TGTGCCAGCAGTTCGGACAGGATTAGCACAGATACGCAGTATTTT. The chain carries TRBV27 and TRBJ2-3; 7 bases fit TRBD1. This CDR3 comprises 15 residues. Germline V CDR1 and CDR2: MNHEY, SMNVEV (reference sequence). V shed 4 bases and J 0 bases; nucleotides not matched to a gene: 4.

V is TRBV4-2 and J is TRBJ1-1; possibly TRBD1 for D (6 bases). There are 13 residues in the CDR3. Germline loops: CDR1 LGHNA, CDR2 YNFKEQ. The V gene lost 5 bases and the J gene lost 4 bases, with 11 bases spanning the gap. As DNA, the CDR3 is TGTGCCAGCAGCTTACAGGGCGGCACTGAAGCTTTCTTT. This translates into CASSLQGGTEAFF.

The gene calls are TRBV5-6 and TRBJ2-3, with 8 nucleotides matching TRBD2. There are 16 residues in the CDR3. Germline V lookup: CDR1 SGHDT, CDR2 YYEEEE. The trim removed 0 bases at V and 1 base at J, leaving 4 bases unmatched. DNA for the CDR3: TGTGCCAGCAGCTTGGCTTCGACTAGCGGCACAGATACGCAGTATTTT. Translated: CASSLASTSGTDTQYF.

CDR3 DNA: TGTGCCAGCAGCTTAGCAGGGGTTGGCACCGGGGAGCTGTTTTTT. Translation: CASSLAGVGTGELFF. V gene TRBV7-9 combines with J gene TRBJ2-2, with a weak D call TRBD1 (5 bases). Trimming removed 0 bases at V and 4 bases at J, with 9 bases between. The CDR3 sequence is 15 residues long. Germline lookup yields CDR1 SEHNR and CDR2 FQNEAQ (reference sequence).

This clone was found once. In nucleotides, the CDR3 is TGTGCCAGCTCACCAGTCCCGGGGTCTGGAAACACCATATATTTT. The encoded protein is CASSPVPGSGNTIYF. The chain uses TRBV18 and TRBJ1-3; no definite D call. The CDR3 contains 15 residues. Deletions cut 2 bases from V and 1 base from J, with 9 bases between. Germline V gives CDR1 KGHSH, CDR2 LQKENI.

The genes are TRBV2 and TRBJ1-5, with D possibly being TRBD1 (6 bases). Germline V gene sequence: CDR1 SNHLY, CDR2 FYNNEI. The CDR3 length is 15 residues. V lost 4 bases, J lost 0 bases, and 10 bases lay in between. DNA of the CDR3: TGTGCCAGCAGTGGAGGGGGTAATAGCAATCAGCCCCAGCATTTT. Its protein is CASSGGGNSNQPQHF.

V is TRBV3-1 (or the pseudogene TRBV3-2) and J is TRBJ2-3; 12 nucleotides align to TRBD2. The CDR3 is made up of 17 amino acids. Trimming removed 4 bases from V and 2 bases from J; junction bases left unmatched: 7. Germline assignment: CDR1 LGHDT and CDR2 YNNKEL (reference sequence). CDR3 loop: CASSRTGLAGTTDTQYF. In DNA, the CDR3 is TGTGCCAGCAGCCGTACCGGACTAGCGGGGACCACAGATACGCAGTATTTT.

The V call is TRBV19, the J call TRBJ1-2; 9 bases align to TRBD1. This CDR3 has 16 amino acids. J was trimmed by 8 bases and V by 0 bases; bases with no gene match: 10. The germline V gene has CDR1 LNHDA and CDR2 SQIVND (reference sequence). The CDR3: CASSIDRAGTGYGYTF. Written as DNA, the CDR3 is TGTGCCAGTAGTATAGATCGAGCCGGGACAGGGTACGGCTACACCTTC.

This clone came up a few times. This rearrangement joins TRBV5-1 to TRBJ2-5, with 7 nucleotides matching TRBD2. The CDR3 has 15 amino acids. The germline V gene has CDR1 SGHRS and CDR2 YFSETQ. V trimming: 4 bases; J trimming: 1 base; junction bases outside the gene matches: 7. The CDR3 here is CASSARTRSQETQYF. For the CDR3, the DNA is TGCGCCAGCAGCGCAAGGACTAGATCCCAAGAGACCCAGTACTTC.

Only a few counts were recorded for this clone. This chain joins TRBV2 and TRBJ1-1; no clear D. The CDR3 runs 11 residues. Trimming stripped 3 bases from V and 4 bases from J, with 3 bases between. In germline, CDR1 is SNHLY, CDR2 FYNNEI. The CDR3 sequence: CASSDGTEAFF. CDR3 in DNA: TGTGCCAGCAGTGACGGCACTGAAGCTTTCTTT.

V gene TRBV5-4 combines with J gene TRBJ2-6; 9 bases are shared with TRBD1. The CDR3 is 16 amino acids. The V and J ends lost 3 bases and 9 bases, in that order; junction bases with no gene match: 10. CDR1 SGHNT and CDR2 YYREEE come from the germline V gene (reference sequence). Here the CDR3 DNA reads TGTGCCAGCAGCTCTCCAGGGGACAGGGTTTACAACGTCCTGACTTTC. This gives the protein CASSSPGDRVYNVLTF.

The genes are TRBV20-1 and TRBJ1-1, with D unclear. Germline CDR1 DFQATT, CDR2 SNEGSKA (reference sequence). The CDR3 spans 11 residues. V lost 4 bases and J lost 1, with 4 bases in between. The CDR3 DNA follows: TGCAGTGCTAAGCCGAACACTGAAGCTTTCTTT. Translated: CSAKPNTEAFF.

This chain links TRBV2 with TRBJ2-5; 8 nucleotides align to TRBD2. The CDR3 runs 15 residues. Germline V gene data show CDR1 as SNHLY and CDR2 as FYNNEI. The V gene end was trimmed by 3 bases and the J gene end by 3 bases; junction bases not matched to a gene: 6. CDR3 DNA: TGTGCCAGCAGTGATCAGAGCGGGGGTAAAGAGACCCAGTACTTC. Translated, it gives CASSDQSGGKETQYF.

The chain carries TRBV6-2 or TRBV6-3 and TRBJ2-4, with 7 bases matching TRBD1. V shed 6 bases, J shed 1 base, and the junction held 15 bases outside the gene matches. The CDR3 is made up of 18 amino acids. Per germline, CDR1 MNHEY and CDR2 SVGEGT. CDR3 residues: CASSLGQESITAKNIQYF. The CDR3, as DNA: TGTGCCAGCAGCCTCGGACAGGAGTCAATTACGGCCAAAAACATTCAGTACTTC.

This clone showed up just once. The V and J genes are TRBV6-5 and TRBJ1-6; D uncertain. This CDR3 region has 15 residues. V lost 9 bases, J lost 0 bases, and 12 bases lay in between. The germline V gene encodes CDR1 MNHEY and CDR2 SVGAGI. The DNA for the CDR3 is TGTGCCAGTAGGGAGGGAGACTCCTATAATTCACCCCTCCACTTT. Translation gives CASREGDSYNSPLHF.

V gene TRBV5-5 combines with J gene TRBJ2-7; D is undetermined. The CDR3 totals 11 residues. Germline V gives CDR1 SGHKS, CDR2 YYEKEE (reference sequence). Deletions cut 5 bases from V and 4 bases from J, with 7 bases between. CDR3: CASRFNYEQYF. CDR3 coding DNA: TGTGCCAGCAGATTTAATTACGAGCAGTACTTC.

The chain uses TRBV4-2 and TRBJ1-4; D perhaps matches TRBD1 (5 bases). The CDR3 has 14 amino acids. Germline V gives CDR1 LGHNA, CDR2 YNFKEQ. V gave up 1 base and J gave up 9 bases, with 12 bases separating them. As DNA, the CDR3 is TGTGCCAGCAGCCAAGGGCAGGGAGGGCAAAAACTGTTTTTT. This codes for CASSQGQGGQKLFF.

The CDR3, as DNA: TGTGCCAGTCAATCCGGAGAGGGGGAAAATCAGCCCCAGCATTTT. Translated: CASQSGEGENQPQHF. The chain is built from TRBV6-6 and TRBJ1-5; maybe TRBD1 (6 bases). The CDR3 is 15 amino acids. Germline-derived CDR1 and CDR2 are MNHNY and SVGAGI (reference sequence). V was clipped by 9 bases and J by 4 bases, with 19 bases between them.

The chain uses TRBV30 and TRBJ2-5; D is undetermined. This CDR3 spans 15 amino acids. V was pared by 5 bases and J by 5 bases, with 21 bases between. Germline CDR1 and CDR2: GTSNPN and SVGIG (reference sequence). CDR3 coding DNA: TGTGCCTGGTCCATGACTGGAAACAAAGCGGAGACCCAGTACTTC. It codes for CAWSMTGNKAETQYF. Drawing the rest from reference TRBV30 and TRBJ2-5, the complete variable domain is SQTIHQWPATLVQPVGSPLSLECTVEGTSNPNLYWYRQAAGRGLQLLFYSVGIGQISSEVPQNLSASRPQDRQFILSSKKLLLSDSGFYLCAWSMTGNKAETQYFGPGTRLLVL.

V is TRBV19 and J is TRBJ1-4; no clear D gene. This CDR3 has 14 residues. Germline CDR1 reads LNHDA; CDR2 reads SQIVND (reference sequence). Trimming removed 8 bases at V and 0 bases at J, with 10 bases between. The CDR3 DNA reads TGTGCCAGTCACAACCGGGCAACTAATGAAAAACTGTTTTTT. Amino acids: CASHNRATNEKLFF.

The chain couples TRBV28 to TRBJ1-2; 7 bases line up with TRBD1. V lost 4 bases to trimming and J lost 5 bases; unmatched junction nucleotides: 4. Germline-derived CDR1 and CDR2 are MDHEN and SYDVKM. The CDR3 spans 13 residues. CDR3: CASSSGTAYGYTF. As DNA, the CDR3 is TGTGCCAGCAGTTCCGGGACAGCATATGGCTACACCTTC.

The chain uses TRBV12-3 or TRBV12-4 and TRBJ1-4; D not resolved. V lost 7 bases, J lost 8 bases, and 11 bases lay in between. CDR3 length: 12 amino acids. The CDR3 is CASKPEEEKLFF. The CDR3 coding sequence is TGTGCCAGCAAACCTGAGGAAGAAAAACTGTTTTTT.

This chain joins TRBV11-2 and TRBJ2-2; 8 positions match TRBD1. The CDR3 is 15 amino acids. J gave up 1 base and V 4 bases, and 2 bases lay outside the gene matches. Germline CDR1 reads SGHAT; CDR2 reads FQNNGV. The CDR3, as DNA: TGTGCCAGCAGCTACGGGACAGGGAACACCGGGGAGCTGTTTTTT. Translated, it gives CASSYGTGNTGELFF.

CDR3 bases: TGTGCCAGCTCACCACCCCAGGGAGGTGGTGAGACCCAGTACTTC. It specifies CASSPPQGGGETQYF. The chain carries TRBV18 and TRBJ2-5; TRBD2 is a possible D gene (6 bases). V was shortened by 0 bases and J by 5 bases, with 13 bases between the two germline ends. Germline V gene data show CDR1 as KGHSH and CDR2 as LQKENI. This CDR3 has 15 amino acids.